This T cell receptor beta chain was captured by sequencing in a study of PD-L1 blockade in urothelial cancer. Across the study: Patients took up atezolizumab around 2014 at 1,200 mg intravenously every 3 weeks.

Time point reported: pretreatment peripheral blood. Germline loops: CDR1 MNHEY, CDR2 SMNVEV (reference sequence). Trimming took off 4 bases at V and 3 bases at J, with 19 bases between the two ends. CDR3 length: 18 residues. Repertoires were generated with immunoSEQ multiplex PCR, while TCRdb's copy carries only in-frame clones and drops some. This table holds roughly 130,000 clones, approximately 84% found once. This sequence originates from a man aged 45 to 65 with urothelial cancer. The material was PBMCs, obtained around atezolizumab (anti-PD-L1) treatment. V usage is TRBV27 and J usage is TRBJ2-6; D is perhaps TRBD1 (6 bases). This chain's CDR3 is CASSYRAGVSLGANVLTF. The CDR3 DNA reads TGTGCCAGCAGTTACAGGGCAGGGGTGTCCCTTGGGGCCAACGTCCTGACTTTC.